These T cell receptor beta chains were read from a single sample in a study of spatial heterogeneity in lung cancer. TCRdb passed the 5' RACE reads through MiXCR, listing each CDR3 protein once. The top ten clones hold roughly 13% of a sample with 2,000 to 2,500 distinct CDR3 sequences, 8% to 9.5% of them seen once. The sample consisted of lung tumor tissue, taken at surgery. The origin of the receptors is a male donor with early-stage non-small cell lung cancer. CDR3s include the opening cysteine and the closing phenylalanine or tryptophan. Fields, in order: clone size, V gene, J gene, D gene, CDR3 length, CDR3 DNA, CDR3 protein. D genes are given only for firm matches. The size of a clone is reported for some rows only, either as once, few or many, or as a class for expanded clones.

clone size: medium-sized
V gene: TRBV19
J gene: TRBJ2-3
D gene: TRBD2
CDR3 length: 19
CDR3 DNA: TGTGCCAGTAGTATACGGTCAAGTAGCGGGGGGGCTAGCACAGATACGCAGTATTTT
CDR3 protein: CASSIRSSSGGASTDTQYF

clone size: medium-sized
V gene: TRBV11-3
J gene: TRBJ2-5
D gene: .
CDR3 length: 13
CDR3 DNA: TGTGCCAGCAGCTCTCACCGGTGGGAGACCCAGTACTTC
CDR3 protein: CASSSHRWETQYF

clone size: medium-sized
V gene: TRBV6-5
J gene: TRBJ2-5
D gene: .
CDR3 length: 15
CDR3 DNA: TGTGCCAGCAGTTACTCCCCCGAGGACGGTGAGACCCAGTACTTC
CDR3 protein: CASSYSPEDGETQYF

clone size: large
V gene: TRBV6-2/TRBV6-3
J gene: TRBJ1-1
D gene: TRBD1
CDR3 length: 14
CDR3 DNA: TGTGCCAGCAGTTATTTCCCAGGGGGCTCTGAAGCTTTCTTT
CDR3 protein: CASSYFPGGSEAFF

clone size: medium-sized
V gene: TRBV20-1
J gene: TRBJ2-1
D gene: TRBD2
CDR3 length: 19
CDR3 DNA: TGCAGTGCTATGTCGACTAGCGGGGGGGCCAGGATCTCCTACAATGAGCAGTTCTTC
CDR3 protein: CSAMSTSGGARISYNEQFF

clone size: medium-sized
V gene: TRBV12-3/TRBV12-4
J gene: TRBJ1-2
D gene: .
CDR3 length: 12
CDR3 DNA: TGTGCCAGCAGTCTAAACAGCTATGGCTACACCTTC
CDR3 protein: CASSLNSYGYTF

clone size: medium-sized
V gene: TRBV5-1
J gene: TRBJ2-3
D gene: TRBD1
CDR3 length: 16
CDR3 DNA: TGCGCCAGCAGCTTGGCCGGGACAGGCGCTACAGATACGCAGTATTTT
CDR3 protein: CASSLAGTGATDTQYF

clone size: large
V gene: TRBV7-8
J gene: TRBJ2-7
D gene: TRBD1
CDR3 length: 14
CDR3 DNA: TGTGCCAGCAGCCTTCCGGGACAGGGTCTCGAGCAGTACTTC
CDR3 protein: CASSLPGQGLEQYF

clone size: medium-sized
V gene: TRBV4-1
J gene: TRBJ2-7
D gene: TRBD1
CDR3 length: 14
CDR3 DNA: TGCGCCAGCAGCCCAGACAGGGTCCCCTACGAGCAGTACTTC
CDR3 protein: CASSPDRVPYEQYF

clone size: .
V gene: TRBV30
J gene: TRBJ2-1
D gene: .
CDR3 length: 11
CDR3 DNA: TGTGCCTGGAGAGAGAATTATGAGCAGTTCTTC
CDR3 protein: CAWRENYEQFF

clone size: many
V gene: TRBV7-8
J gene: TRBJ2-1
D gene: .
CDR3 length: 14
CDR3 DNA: TGTGCCAGCAGCCCTGTCCGACAGAGGGCTGAGCAGTTCTTC
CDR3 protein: CASSPVRQRAEQFF

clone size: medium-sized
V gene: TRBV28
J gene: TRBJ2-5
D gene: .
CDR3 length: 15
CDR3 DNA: TGTGCCAGCAGTTCTTGGGGAGGGGGCGAAGAGACCCAGTACTTC
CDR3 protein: CASSSWGGGEETQYF

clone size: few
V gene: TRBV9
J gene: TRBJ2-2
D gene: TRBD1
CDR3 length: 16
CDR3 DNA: TGTGCCAGCAGCGGGACAGGGGGCACGAACACCGGGGAGCTGTTTTTT
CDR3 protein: CASSGTGGTNTGELFF

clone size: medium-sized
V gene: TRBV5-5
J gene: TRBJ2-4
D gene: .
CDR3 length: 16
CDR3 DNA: TGTGCCAGCAGCTTGGACACCTCAGCAGCCAAAAACATTCAGTACTTC
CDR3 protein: CASSLDTSAAKNIQYF

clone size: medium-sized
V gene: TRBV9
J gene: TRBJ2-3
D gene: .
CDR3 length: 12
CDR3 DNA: TGTGCCAGCAGGGGGGACGGTCCTACGCAGTATTTT
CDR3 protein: CASRGDGPTQYF

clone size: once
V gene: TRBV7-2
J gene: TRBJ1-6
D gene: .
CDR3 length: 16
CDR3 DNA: TGTGCCAGCAGCCTGGAAGGGGCTTTACTGACTTCACCCCTCCACTTT
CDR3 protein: CASSLEGALLTSPLHF

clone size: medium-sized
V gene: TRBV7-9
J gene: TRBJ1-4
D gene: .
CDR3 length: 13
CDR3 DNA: TGTGCCAGCAGCCGCGCGATTAATGAAAAACTGTTTTTT
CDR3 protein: CASSRAINEKLFF